Presented here are 17 T cell receptor beta chains from one specimen sequenced in a study of T cell responses to AZD1222 COVID-19 vaccine (dated by TCRdb to about 2021). What this sample's time point label stands for: baseline before first vaccination. Library generation was performed with the immunoSEQ multiplex PCR assay. TCRdb mirrors the immuneACCESS table, restricted to in-frame sequences. Some clones are absent from its copies; in checked studies, under half trace to an unresolved V gene, and the reason for the others is unknown. The sample table records more than 110,000 clones; 92% of these occur just once. The ten most abundant clones make up 2.5% to 4% of the sample. This sample comprised peripheral blood, obtained on day 0 of AZD1222 vaccination. The source of these receptors is an adult in good health.

The chain has TRBV4-2 and TRBJ1-1; D remains unclear. Germline values: CDR1 LGHNA, CDR2 YNFKEQ. Trimming removed 0 bases at V and 2 bases at J, with 7 bases between. The CDR3 is made up of 14 amino acids. The CDR3 DNA reads TGTGCCAGCAGCCAAGAACCACGAAACACTGAAGCTTTCTTT. It translates to CASSQEPRNTEAFF.

The J gene is TRBJ1-1, the V gene TRBV5-1, with a weak D call TRBD1 (6 bases). Germline CDR1 reads SGHRS; CDR2 reads YFSETQ. V was pared by 3 bases and J by 1 base, with 10 bases between. CDR3 length: 14 amino acids. The CDR3 sequence: CASSSRGGNTEAFF. For the CDR3, the DNA is TGCGCCAGCAGCTCCCGAGGGGGGAACACTGAAGCTTTCTTT.

This clone was detected only a few times. The J gene is TRBJ2-3, the V gene TRBV7-6; the match to TRBD2 covers 10 bases. Per germline, CDR1 SGHVS and CDR2 FNYEAQ. This CDR3 contains 16 residues. V lost 5 bases and J lost 1; bases outside the gene matches: 6. Here the CDR3 reads CASSPRAGGRTDTQYF. The CDR3 DNA reads TGTGCCAGCAGCCCCAGAGCGGGAGGGCGCACAGATACGCAGTATTTT. Variable domain in full (rest from reference TRBV7-6 and TRBJ2-3): GAGVSQSPRYKVTKRGQDVALRCDPISGHVSLYWYRQALGQGPEFLTYFNYEAQQDKSGLPNDRFSAERPEGSISTLTIQRTEQRDSAMYRCASSPRAGGRTDTQYFGPGTRLTVL.

The chain uses TRBV10-1 and TRBJ2-1; 14 bases are a match to TRBD2. Trimming took 4 bases from V and 7 from J; bases not matched to a gene: 6. Looked up from germline, CDR1 is WNHNN and CDR2 is SYGVQD (reference sequence). This CDR3 contains 16 residues. The CDR3 nucleotides read TGCGCCAGCAGTGTCCCGGGACTAGCGGGGGTAAATGAGCAGTTCTTC. Protein product: CASSVPGLAGVNEQFF.

V is TRBV27 and J is TRBJ1-1, with D uncertain. Germline CDR1 and CDR2: MNHEY and SMNVEV (reference sequence). The CDR3 totals 16 residues. V gave up 1 base and J gave up 0 bases, with 12 bases separating them. CDR3 protein: CASSLLGKTMNTEAFF. The CDR3 DNA follows: TGTGCCAGCAGTTTATTAGGTAAAACCATGAACACTGAAGCTTTCTTT.

CDR3 nucleotides: TGTGCCAGCAGCTCCTCGTTGGAGCAGTACTTC. It specifies CASSSSLEQYF. The V and J genes are TRBV5-4 and TRBJ2-7; no clear D. V was cut by 3 bases and J by 7 bases, with 8 bases left in between. CDR1 SGHNT and CDR2 YYREEE come from the germline V gene (reference sequence). This CDR3 region has 11 residues.

This chain's CDR3 is CAWSYGGGSGTQYF. The CDR3 nucleotides read TGTGCCTGGAGTTATGGAGGGGGATCCGGGACCCAGTACTTC. V gene TRBV30 combines with J gene TRBJ2-5; D possibly uses TRBD1 or TRBD2 (6 bases each). V lost 2 bases and J 7 bases, leaving 17 bases between the germline ends. Germline CDR1 reads GTSNPN; CDR2 reads SVGIG (reference sequence). This CDR3 has 14 residues.

This clone has only one observation. The rearrangement uses TRBV12-3 or TRBV12-4 and TRBJ2-1, with 7 positions matching TRBD2. CDR3 size: 13 residues. The ends lost 0 bases at V and 10 bases at J; junction bases unmatched: 3. The CDR3 DNA reads as TGTGCCAGCAGTTTAGCCGGGAGGTCGGAGCAGTTCTTC. Its translation is CASSLAGRSEQFF.

This chain links TRBV3-1 (or the pseudogene TRBV3-2) with TRBJ2-1; 10 nucleotides align to TRBD2. Germline loops: CDR1 LGHDT, CDR2 YNNKEL (reference sequence). The J segment lost 3 bases and the V segment lost 7 bases, leaving 6 bases of the junction unmatched. The CDR3 is made up of 15 amino acids. The CDR3 DNA follows: TGTGCCAGCATCCAGCGGGAGGGCCTCTACAATGAGCAGTTCTTC. This encodes CASIQREGLYNEQFF.

The genes are TRBV5-8 and TRBJ1-1, with 8 bases that match TRBD1. The V gene's germline CDR1 is SGHTS and CDR2 YDEGEE. The CDR3 extends over 16 amino acids. V lost 1 base, J lost 1 base, and 6 bases stayed unmatched. The CDR3 reads CASSLHSGTGNTEAFF. CDR3 DNA sequence: TGTGCCAGCAGCTTGCACTCCGGGACAGGGAACACTGAAGCTTTCTTT.

This clone was seen only a few times. The gene calls are TRBV5-5 and TRBJ1-6; D is perhaps TRBD1 (5 bases). There are 15 residues in the CDR3. The germline V gene encodes CDR1 SGHKS and CDR2 YYEKEE (reference sequence). Trimming shortened V by 2 bases and J by 10 bases, and 16 bases separated the two germline ends. CDR3 bases: TGTGCCAGCAGCTTAGTTGGAGGACAAATGTCACCCCTCCACTTT. Translation gives CASSLVGGQMSPLHF.

The V and J genes are TRBV18 and TRBJ1-5; D is possibly TRBD1 (6 bases). Germline CDR1 reads KGHSH; CDR2 reads LQKENI. The CDR3 has 15 residues. The V gene lost 3 bases and the J gene lost 3 bases, with 12 bases spanning the gap. Here the CDR3 reads CASSPQGQDNQPQHF. The CDR3 nucleotides read TGTGCCAGCTCACCTCAGGGGCAGGACAATCAGCCCCAGCATTTT.

This clone was recorded once. The V and J genes are TRBV10-2 and TRBJ1-2, with TRBD1 matching 12 bases. CDR3 length equals 15 residues. V shed 4 bases and J 8 bases; nucleotides not matched to a gene: 8. Germline V lookup: CDR1 WSHSY, CDR2 SAAADI. The CDR3 is CASSGQGQGAGGYTF. The DNA for the CDR3 is TGCGCCAGCAGTGGCCAGGGACAGGGGGCAGGCGGCTACACCTTC.

Of note for this clone: The same CDR3 can be traced to other DNA sequences in this sample. The genes are TRBV15 and TRBJ1-2; D is possibly TRBD1 (5 bases). The V and J ends lost 0 bases and 5 bases respectively, with 7 bases between them. The CDR3 has 13 residues. From germline, CDR1 is LNHNV and CDR2 YYDKDF (reference sequence). The CDR3: CATSRDQGYGYTF. CDR3 bases: TGTGCCACCAGCAGAGATCAGGGTTATGGCTACACCTTC.

This clone was observed a single time. This chain joins TRBV12-3 or TRBV12-4 and TRBJ1-2; D is uncertain. The CDR3 is 13 residues long. V was trimmed by 3 bases and J by 7 bases, leaving 12 bases between them. The DNA for the CDR3 is TGTGCCAGCAGTTTGGGCCCGCTCCTTGGCTACACCTTC. This codes for CASSLGPLLGYTF.

With respect to this clone: Other DNA sequences in the same sample also yield this CDR3. The chain uses TRBV6-2 or TRBV6-3 and TRBJ2-3; D unresolved. The CDR3 is made up of 11 amino acids. Germline CDR1 and CDR2: MNHEY and SVGEGT. V shed 0 bases and J shed 5 bases, with 0 bases lying between them. The CDR3, as DNA: TGTGCCAGCAGTTACTCAGATACGCAGTATTTT. It specifies CASSYSDTQYF.

This clone was seen a handful of times. The gene calls are TRBV29-1 and TRBJ1-2; D unclear. There are 11 residues in the CDR3. The V end was cut by 4 bases, the J end by 2 bases, with 5 bases between. The germline V gene encodes CDR1 SQVTM and CDR2 ANQGSEA. CDR3 region: CSVVENYGYTF. DNA for the CDR3: TGCAGCGTTGTGGAAAACTATGGCTACACCTTC.